The rows below give T cell receptor beta chains drawn from one sample of a study of OX40 agonist ivuxolimab in advanced cancers. Using immunoSEQ multiplex PCR, the repertoire was profiled, and TCRdb retains in-frame clones only, with some absent. The sample holds some 37,000 clones; about 88% are singletons and the top ten take approximately 4.1%. This sample comprised CD4+ or CD8+ T cells sorted from blood, obtained in a trial of the OX40 agonist ivuxolimab. The receptors derive from an adult with an advanced solid tumor such as melanoma, head and neck, liver or kidney cancer. Each CDR3 is given with its conserved first and last residue. D genes are given only for firm matches. Not all rows give a size; the values are once, few, many and, for expanded clones, a class.

clone_size | j_call | d_call | v_call | cdr3_aa | cdr3_nt
NA | TRBJ1-3 | NA | TRBV7-2 | CASSLVVGINTIYF | TGTGCCAGCAGCTTAGTTGTGGGGATAAACACCATATATTTT
NA | TRBJ2-7 | TRBD1 | TRBV14 | CASSQGPGTVAYEQYF | TGTGCCAGCAGCCAAGGCCCCGGGACAGTAGCCTACGAGCAGTACTTC
NA | TRBJ2-7 | NA | TRBV14 | CASSQEGHRALPHEQYF | TGTGCCAGCAGCCAAGAGGGTCACAGGGCCCTTCCCCACGAGCAGTACTTC
NA | TRBJ1-1 | NA | TRBV28 | CASSPPASEAFF | TGTGCCAGCAGTCCCCCAGCCTCTGAAGCTTTCTTT
NA | TRBJ2-3 | NA | TRBV7-9 | CASSKLVPTTDTQYF | TGTGCCAGCAGCAAACTAGTGCCGACCACAGATACGCAGTATTTT
NA | TRBJ2-4 | NA | TRBV4-1 | CASSQRQVLNIQYF | TGCGCCAGCAGCCAAAGACAGGTCCTAAACATTCAGTACTTC
NA | TRBJ2-1 | TRBD2 | TRBV9 | CASSPRTSGRAGNEQFF | TGTGCCAGCAGCCCCCGAACGAGCGGGAGGGCTGGTAATGAGCAGTTCTTC
NA | TRBJ2-5 | TRBD1 | TRBV28 | CASSTGTGGETQYF | TGTGCCAGCAGCACCGGGACAGGAGGAGAGACCCAGTACTTC
NA | TRBJ1-5 | TRBD1 | TRBV25-1 | CASSGTGMFQPQHF | TGTGCCAGCAGTGGGACAGGGATGTTTCAGCCCCAGCATTTT
NA | TRBJ1-2 | NA | TRBV28 | CASSRSPVRGYTF | TGTGCCAGCAGCCGGTCCCCTGTCCGGGGCTACACCTTC
NA | TRBJ2-5 | TRBD1 | TRBV9 | CASSADRGHETQYF | TGTGCCAGCAGCGCAGACAGGGGGCACGAGACCCAGTACTTC
NA | TRBJ2-6 | NA | TRBV2 | CASSDPPKGANVLTF | TGTGCCAGCAGTGACCCCCCCAAAGGGGCCAACGTCCTGACTTTC
NA | TRBJ2-5 | NA | TRBV19 | CASSILGPGETQYF | TGTGCCAGTAGTATATTGGGCCCTGGAGAGACCCAGTACTTC
once | TRBJ2-7 | NA | TRBV6-5 | CASSHLRGADEQYF | TGTGCCAGCAGCCACCTAAGGGGTGCAGACGAGCAGTACTTC
NA | TRBJ2-7 | NA | TRBV23-1 | CASSRGNYYEQYF | TGCGCCAGCAGTCGCGGGAATTACTACGAGCAGTACTTC
NA | TRBJ1-1 | TRBD1 | TRBV6-4 | CASSDYPPGQGNTEAFF | TGTGCCAGCAGTGACTACCCCCCGGGACAGGGGAACACTGAAGCTTTCTTT
NA | TRBJ2-1 | NA | TRBV30 | CAWSSLYNEQFF | TGTGCCTGGAGCTCTCTTTACAATGAGCAGTTCTTC
NA | TRBJ2-2 | NA | TRBV27 | CASILRGLDTGELFF | TGTGCCAGCATTCTTCGGGGCCTCGACACCGGGGAGCTGTTTTTT
NA | TRBJ1-4 | TRBD1 | TRBV10-2 | CASSDPGQGNEKLFF | TGCGCCAGCAGTGATCCAGGACAGGGCAATGAAAAACTGTTTTTT
NA | TRBJ2-3 | NA | TRBV7-2 | CASKLALLADTQYF | TGTGCCAGCAAGCTCGCCCTACTAGCAGATACGCAGTATTTT
NA | TRBJ2-3 | NA | TRBV6-5 | CASSYSTTRTDTQYF | TGTGCCAGCAGTTACTCTACGACACGCACAGATACGCAGTATTTT
NA | TRBJ2-1 | NA | TRBV27 | CASSSAGEYNEQFF | TGTGCCAGCAGTTCAGCAGGGGAATACAATGAGCAGTTCTTC
NA | TRBJ2-3 | TRBD2 | TRBV5-4 | CASSSGGTRSSRSTDTQYF | TGTGCCAGCAGCTCCGGGGGGACTAGGTCTAGTCGGTCCACAGATACGCAGTATTTT
NA | TRBJ1-1 | NA | TRBV5-5 | CASSLTVNLNTEAFF | TGTGCCAGCAGCTTGACAGTAAACTTGAACACTGAAGCTTTCTTT
NA | TRBJ1-1 | NA | TRBV19 | CASKRTDNTEAFF | TGTGCCAGTAAGAGGACAGACAACACTGAAGCTTTCTTT
NA | TRBJ2-7 | TRBD1 | TRBV28 | CASRTWTGFYEQYF | TGTGCCAGCAGAACATGGACAGGGTTCTACGAGCAGTACTTC
NA | TRBJ2-7 | TRBD1 | TRBV7-9 | CASSRTGTVSYEQYF | TGTGCCAGCAGCCGCACCGGGACAGTCTCCTATGAGCAGTACTTC
NA | TRBJ1-2 | NA | TRBV30 | CAWIPGKGMDGYTF | TGTGCCTGGATCCCGGGAAAGGGAATGGATGGCTACACCTTC
NA | TRBJ2-1 | NA | TRBV7-2 | CASSRGYNEQFF | TGTGCCAGCAGCCGGGGGTACAATGAGCAGTTCTTC
NA | TRBJ2-3 | NA | TRBV11-2 | CASSLLPRVDTQYF | TGTGCCAGCAGCTTACTACCGCGGGTAGATACGCAGTATTTT
NA | TRBJ2-5 | TRBD1 | TRBV18 | CASSPGTGETQYF | TGTGCCAGCTCACCCGGGACAGGAGAGACCCAGTACTTC
NA | TRBJ2-2 | TRBD1 | TRBV5-1 | CASRPGTANTGELFF | TGCGCCAGCAGACCCGGGACAGCGAACACCGGGGAGCTGTTTTTT
NA | TRBJ2-7 | NA | TRBV2 | CASTGSDSLLLSYEQYF | TGTGCCAGCACCGGAAGCGACAGCCTTCTCCTTTCCTACGAGCAGTACTTC
once | TRBJ2-5 | NA | TRBV27 | CASSFQGRGGVQYF | TGTGCCAGCAGTTTTCAGGGCAGGGGGGGGGTCCAGTACTTC
NA | TRBJ2-1 | TRBD2 | TRBV28 | CASRVGLAGGYNEQFF | TGTGCCAGCAGGGTGGGACTAGCGGGCGGCTACAATGAGCAGTTCTTC
NA | TRBJ1-3 | NA | TRBV6-5 | CASSYETPNSGNTIYF | TGTGCCAGCAGTTACGAGACACCGAACTCTGGAAACACCATATATTTT
NA | TRBJ2-5 | NA | TRBV2 | CASRRTLETQYF | TGTGCCAGCAGGAGGACTCTGGAGACCCAGTACTTC